The text below deals with one TCR beta chain. Germline V gives CDR1 SGHAT, CDR2 FQNNGV. The CDR3 runs to 13 residues. The V and J ends lost 5 bases and 3 bases respectively, with 11 bases between them. The data derive from a study of T cell changes during pregnancy in multiple sclerosis. Some clones are missing from TCRdb's copy, which holds only in-frame ones; the method was immunoSEQ multiplex PCR. The profile shows tens of thousands of clones, roughly nine tenths of them singletons. This receptor was taken from a female donor with multiple sclerosis, enrolled in a pregnancy study. This chain joins TRBV11-2 and TRBJ2-7; D gene unclear. The sample here was peripheral blood, taken before pregnancy. The CDR3 region is CASSHGQDYEQYF. In DNA, the CDR3 is TGTGCCAGCAGCCACGGTCAGGACTACGAGCAGTACTTC.